The 26 T cell receptor beta chains listed next were all sequenced from one sample in a study of beta chain features in type 1 diabetes. Findings and limits, study-wide: A moderate, significant TCRB CDR3 shortening appeared in type 1 diabetes across four CD4+ subsets.

For these TCRs, the target antigens are not known. Sequenced material consisted of expressed TCRB transcripts (all of the isolated RNA was reverse transcribed). Here immunoSEQ multiplex PCR was the method, and the copy in TCRdb shows in-frame clones only, minus some. The table lists approximately 170,000 clones, roughly 60% of them singletons. Sample: naive CD4+ T cells from blood. The source is a man younger than 40 with type 1 diabetes.

The rearrangement joins TRBV6-6 to TRBJ1-5; a possible D gene is TRBD1 (5 bases). The CDR3 totals 14 residues. The V end lost 0 bases, the J end lost 9 bases, and 12 bases lay between the germline ends. Germline assignment: CDR1 MNHNY and CDR2 SVGAGI (reference sequence). CDR3 coding DNA: TGTGCCAGCAGTTACTCGTCCGGGGCAGGGCCCCAGCATTTT. Amino acids: CASSYSSGAGPQHF.

The CDR3 coding sequence is TGTGCCAGCAGCCAAGGGTATGAAAAACTGTTTTTT. It specifies CASSQGYEKLFF. J is TRBJ1-4 and V is TRBV14; D is unresolved. The V gene lost 1 base and the J gene lost 6 bases, with 3 bases spanning the gap. Germline-derived CDR1 and CDR2 are SGHDN and FVKESK. This CDR3 contains 12 residues. Variable domain in full (rest from reference TRBV14 and TRBJ1-4): EAGVTQFPSHSVIEKGQTVTLRCDPISGHDNLYWYRRVMGKEIKFLLHFVKESKQDESGMPNNRFLAERTGGTYSTLKVQPAELEDSGVYFCASSQGYEKLFFGSGTQLSVL.

The chain recombines TRBV30 with TRBJ1-4; D may be TRBD1 (5 bases). V lost 4 bases and J 8 bases, leaving 11 bases between the germline ends. Germline V gives CDR1 GTSNPN, CDR2 SVGIG (reference sequence). This CDR3 has 12 residues. Here the CDR3 reads CAWTRGGEKLFF. The CDR3 DNA reads TGTGCCTGGACCCGGGGCGGGGAAAAACTGTTTTTT.

The chain uses TRBV7-9 and TRBJ2-3; D is perhaps TRBD1 (5 bases). CDR1 and CDR2 from the germline V gene are SEHNR and FQNEAQ (reference sequence). The ends were cut back, 3 bases at V and 0 bases at J, with 7 bases in the middle. The length of the CDR3 is 14 residues. CDR3 DNA: TGTGCCAGCAGCTTTGCAGGGAGCACAGATACGCAGTATTTT. Protein sequence: CASSFAGSTDTQYF.

The gene calls are TRBV9 and TRBJ2-3; TRBD1 might be the D (6 bases). The V end lost 2 bases, the J end lost 2 bases, and 12 bases lay between the germline ends. In germline, CDR1 is SGDLS, CDR2 YYNGEE. CDR3 size: 15 residues. The DNA for the CDR3 is TGTGCCAGCAGCGTCAGGACAGCTCCCACAGATACGCAGTATTTT. This encodes CASSVRTAPTDTQYF.

The sample holds a few counts of this clone. The chain couples TRBV30 to TRBJ2-1; D ambiguous. CDR1 GTSNPN and CDR2 SVGIG come from the germline V gene (reference sequence). The CDR3 consists of 12 residues. The V end lost 1 base, the J end lost 7 bases, and 8 bases lay between the germline ends. CDR3 nucleotide sequence: TGTGCCTGGAGTGGTGTAAAGAATGAGCAGTTCTTC. Protein product: CAWSGVKNEQFF.

There are a few counts of this clone. The chain couples TRBV18 to TRBJ2-3; D unclear. This CDR3 comprises 12 residues. The germline gives CDR1 KGHSH, CDR2 LQKENI. V lost 3 bases and J 4 bases, leaving 5 bases between the germline ends. The CDR3 bases are TGTGCCAGCTCACCCCTGTCAGATACGCAGTATTTT. It codes for CASSPLSDTQYF.

CDR3 nucleotide sequence: TGCGCCAGCAGTAATAGGGACAGCCAAGAGACCCAGTACTTC. Protein: CASSNRDSQETQYF. The chain joins TRBV5-1 to TRBJ2-5; 7 nucleotides line up with TRBD1. Germline CDR1 and CDR2: SGHRS and YFSETQ. This CDR3 contains 14 residues. V lost 5 bases, J lost 1 base, and 5 bases stayed unmatched.

The CDR3 sequence is CASSFRLAGATDTQYF. The CDR3 DNA follows: TGTGCCAGCAGCTTCAGACTAGCGGGGGCCACAGATACGCAGTATTTT. The chain uses TRBV5-4 and TRBJ2-3; 12 bases match TRBD2. The CDR3 contains 16 residues. The germline V gene encodes CDR1 SGHNT and CDR2 YYREEE (reference sequence). The J segment lost 2 bases and the V segment lost 2 bases, leaving 3 bases of the junction unmatched.

The chain employs TRBV7-2 and TRBJ2-1; a weak D match, TRBD1 (5 bases). The ends were cut back, 4 bases at V and 3 bases at J, with 10 bases in the middle. The CDR3 sequence is 14 residues long. Germline V gene sequence: CDR1 SGHTA, CDR2 FQGNSA. The CDR3 reads CASSSPTGYNEQFF. In DNA form, the CDR3 reads TGTGCCAGCAGCTCCCCCACAGGCTACAATGAGCAGTTCTTC.

The chain joins TRBV30 to TRBJ2-1; 9 bases match TRBD2. Germline lookup yields CDR1 GTSNPN and CDR2 SVGIG (reference sequence). The CDR3 runs 15 residues. Unmatched junction bases numbered 13, after V lost 7 bases and J lost 6 bases. This chain's CDR3 is CASGLAFYGGNEQFF. The CDR3, as DNA: TGTGCCTCTGGACTAGCGTTTTATGGGGGCAATGAGCAGTTCTTC.

The V and J genes are TRBV14 and TRBJ2-6; D is ambiguous. This CDR3 is 13 amino acids long. V lost 5 bases to trimming and J lost 0 bases, with 2 bases between them. Germline lookup yields CDR1 SGHDN and CDR2 FVKESK. CDR3 sequence (DNA): TGTGCCAGCAGCGTCTCTGGGGCCAACGTCCTGACTTTC. Amino acid sequence: CASSVSGANVLTF.

The gene calls are TRBV7-9 and TRBJ2-5, with 10 bases lining up with TRBD1. Trimming removed 5 bases from V and 1 base from J; junction bases left unmatched: 7. The CDR3 loop spans 16 amino acids. In germline, CDR1 is SEHNR, CDR2 FQNEAQ (reference sequence). As DNA, the CDR3 is TGTGCCAGCAGCCCTGTGACAGGGGGCCTCCAAGAGACCCAGTACTTC. Protein product: CASSPVTGGLQETQYF.

The chain is built from TRBV18 and TRBJ1-2; D call uncertain. The CDR3 covers 15 residues. The V and J ends lost 2 bases and 2 bases respectively, with 12 bases between them. Looked up from germline, CDR1 is KGHSH and CDR2 is LQKENI. Written as DNA, the CDR3 is TGTGCCAGCTCACCAGGACCGGTCCCCAACTATGGCTACACCTTC. Its translation: CASSPGPVPNYGYTF.

The rearrangement joins TRBV29-1 to TRBJ2-5; TRBD1 aligns across 8 bases. The CDR3 runs to 13 residues. Trimming took 5 bases from V and 2 from J; bases not matched to a gene: 4. Germline V gene data show CDR1 as SQVTM and CDR2 as ANQGSEA. CDR3 amino acids: CSVTGGFQETQYF. CDR3 DNA: TGCAGCGTTACAGGGGGTTTTCAAGAGACCCAGTACTTC.

This clone was seen a handful of times. V usage is TRBV5-1 and J usage is TRBJ2-5; TRBD2 matches 7 bases. Germline V gene data show CDR1 as SGHRS and CDR2 as YFSETQ. The junction had 6 bases not matched to a gene; V was cut back by 3 bases and J by 10 bases. CDR3 length: 12 residues. CDR3 nucleotides: TGCGCCAGCAGCTCCATGACTAGCCACCAGTACTTC. This translates into CASSSMTSHQYF.

The chain couples TRBV7-2 to TRBJ1-1; TRBD1 agrees at 7 bases. The CDR3 runs 13 residues. The V and J ends lost 4 bases and 5 bases, in that order; junction bases with no gene match: 4. Per germline, CDR1 SGHTA and CDR2 FQGNSA. Here the CDR3 reads CASSSDRETEAFF. In DNA, the CDR3 is TGTGCCAGCAGCTCCGACAGGGAGACTGAAGCTTTCTTT.

V is TRBV5-1 and J is TRBJ2-3; 9 bases fit TRBD2. The germline gives CDR1 SGHRS, CDR2 YFSETQ. With V trimmed by 5 bases and J by 4 bases, 11 bases remained unmatched. The CDR3 is 16 residues long. CDR3 sequence reads: CASSQVAGARADTQYF. CDR3 sequence (DNA): TGCGCCAGCAGTCAAGTAGCGGGGGCTCGCGCAGATACGCAGTATTTT.

V is TRBV19 and J is TRBJ1-6; D remains ambiguous. Germline V gene data show CDR1 as LNHDA and CDR2 as SQIVND (reference sequence). The CDR3 covers 14 residues. Deletions cut 7 bases from V and 4 bases from J, with 11 bases between. Here the CDR3 reads CASTPSFYNSPLHF. CDR3 nucleotide sequence: TGTGCCAGTACCCCGTCGTTTTATAATTCACCCCTCCACTTT. Complete variable domain (other parts from reference TRBV19 and TRBJ1-6): DGGITQSPKYLFRKEGQNVTLSCEQNLNHDAMYWYRQDPGQGLRLIYYSQIVNDFQKGDIAEGYSVSREKKESFPLTVTSAQKNPTAFYLCASTPSFYNSPLHFGNGTRLTVT.

CDR3 sequence: CASSLWRGSSYNEQFF. The CDR3 DNA sequence: TGTGCCAGCAGCCTCTGGCGGGGAAGCTCCTACAATGAGCAGTTCTTC. The gene calls are TRBV9 and TRBJ2-1; possible D gene TRBD2, 6 bases. The CDR3 covers 16 residues. Germline CDR1 and CDR2: SGDLS and YYNGEE. Deletions cut 4 bases from V and 0 bases from J, with 14 bases between.

The CDR3 nucleotides read TGTGCCAGTAGTACCCCACGGGGGAACACTGAAGCTTTCTTT. Encoded protein: CASSTPRGNTEAFF. V gene TRBV19 combines with J gene TRBJ1-1; D is undetermined. V shed 4 bases and J shed 1 base, with 10 bases lying between them. Looked up from germline, CDR1 is LNHDA and CDR2 is SQIVND (reference sequence). The CDR3 has 14 residues. The full variable domain, with the rest looked up from reference TRBV19 and TRBJ1-1, is DGGITQSPKYLFRKEGQNVTLSCEQNLNHDAMYWYRQDPGQGLRLIYYSQIVNDFQKGDIAEGYSVSREKKESFPLTVTSAQKNPTAFYLCASSTPRGNTEAFFGQGTRLTVV.

The chain employs TRBV20-1 and TRBJ2-5, with unresolved D. The length of the CDR3 is 10 residues. Germline CDR1 reads DFQATT; CDR2 reads SNEGSKA (reference sequence). V was clipped by 4 bases and J by 7 bases, with 7 bases between them. The DNA of the CDR3 is TGCAGTGCTAATTTTGGGACCCAGTACTTC. Protein sequence: CSANFGTQYF.

Concerning this clone: The junction and the germline gene differ at one end; a read error may be behind it. This chain links TRBV7-7 with TRBJ2-3, with 9 nucleotides matching TRBD2. The CDR3 length is 15 residues. Germline CDR1 SSHAT, CDR2 FNYEAQ (reference sequence). Written as DNA, the CDR3 is TGTGCTAGCAGCTTCTCTAGCGGGGCGGCAGATACGCAGTATTTT. Translation: CASSFSSGAADTQYF.

As to this clone: Other DNA variants within this sample encode the same CDR3. The chain uses TRBV27 and TRBJ2-7; possible D gene TRBD2, 6 bases. V was clipped by 2 bases and J by 3 bases, with 8 bases between them. From germline, CDR1 is MNHEY and CDR2 SMNVEV (reference sequence). The CDR3 is 13 amino acids. CDR3 DNA sequence: TGTGCCAGCAGTTTACGGCGGGACTACGAGCAGTACTTC. Its translation: CASSLRRDYEQYF.

The table lists this clone with a count of one. The chain recombines TRBV2 with TRBJ2-5, with D maybe TRBD2 (5 bases). Per germline, CDR1 SNHLY and CDR2 FYNNEI. Trimming removed 7 bases at V and 5 bases at J, with 14 bases between. CDR3 length: 13 residues. CDR3 region: CASTGLAQETQYF. The CDR3 DNA reads TGTGCCAGCACGGGATTGGCACAGGAGACCCAGTACTTC.

The V and J genes are TRBV7-2 and TRBJ2-1, with a possible D match to TRBD1 (6 bases). CDR1 is SGHTA and CDR2 is FQGNSA in the germline V gene. The CDR3 has 14 amino acids. Deletions cut 5 bases from V and 10 bases from J, with 18 bases between. The CDR3 is CASSDLTSGVEQFF. The DNA of the CDR3 is TGTGCCAGCAGCGACCTAACCTCAGGGGTGGAGCAGTTCTTC. Full variable domain (rest looked up from reference TRBV7-2 and TRBJ2-1): GAGVSQSPSNKVTEKGKDVELRCDPISGHTALYWYRQSLGQGLEFLIYFQGNSAPDKSGLPSDRFSAERTGGSVSTLTIQRTQQEDSAVYLCASSDLTSGVEQFFGPGTRLTVL.